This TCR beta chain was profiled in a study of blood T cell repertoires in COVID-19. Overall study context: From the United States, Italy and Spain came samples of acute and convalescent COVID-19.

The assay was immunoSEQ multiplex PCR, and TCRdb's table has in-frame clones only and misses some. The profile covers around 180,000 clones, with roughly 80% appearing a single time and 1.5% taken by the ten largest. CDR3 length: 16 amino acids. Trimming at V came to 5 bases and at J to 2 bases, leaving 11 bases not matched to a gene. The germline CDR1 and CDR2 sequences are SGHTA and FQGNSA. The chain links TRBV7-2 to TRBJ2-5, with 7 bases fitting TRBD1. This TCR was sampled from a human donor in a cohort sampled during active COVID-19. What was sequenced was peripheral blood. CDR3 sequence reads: CASSLFHRGGQETQYF. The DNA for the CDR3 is TGTGCCAGCAGCCTATTTCACAGGGGCGGGCAAGAGACCCAGTACTTC.